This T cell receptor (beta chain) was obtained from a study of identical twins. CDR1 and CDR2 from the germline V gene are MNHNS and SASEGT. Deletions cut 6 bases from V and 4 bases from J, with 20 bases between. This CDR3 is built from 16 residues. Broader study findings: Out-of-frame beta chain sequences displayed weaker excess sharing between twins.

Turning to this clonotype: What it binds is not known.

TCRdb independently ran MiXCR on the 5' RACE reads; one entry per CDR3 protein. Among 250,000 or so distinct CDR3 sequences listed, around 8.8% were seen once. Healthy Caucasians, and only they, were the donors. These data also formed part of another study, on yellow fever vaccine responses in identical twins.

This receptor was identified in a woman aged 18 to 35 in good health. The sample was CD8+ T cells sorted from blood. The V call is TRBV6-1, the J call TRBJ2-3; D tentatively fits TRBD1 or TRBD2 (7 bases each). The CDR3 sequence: CASSPGRGRDPDTQYF. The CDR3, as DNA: TGTGCCAGCAGCCCGGGGAGGGGGCGGGACCCAGATACGCAGTATTTT.